These 20 T cell receptor beta chains originate from one sample sequenced in a study of response to subunit inactivated influenza vaccine. TCRdb itself ran the RT-PCR reads through MiXCR, one entry per CDR3 protein. The table lists 250,000 to 350,000 distinct CDR3 sequences, approximately 23% of them singletons, with 10% in the top ten. Sequences were derived from PBMCs from blood, sampled approximately 22 months after vaccination. Receptor source: a man between 50 and 75 years old who received an inactivated influenza vaccine.

This clonotype has just a few counts. The chain employs TRBV7-2 and TRBJ1-2, with 9 bases fitting TRBD1. Germline lookup yields CDR1 SGHTA and CDR2 FQGNSA. The V gene end was trimmed by 5 bases and the J gene end by 3 bases; junction bases not matched to a gene: 7. The CDR3 covers 15 residues. DNA for the CDR3: TGTGCCAGCAGCACCAGGACAGGGGACCACTATGGCTACACCTTC. Encoded protein: CASSTRTGDHYGYTF.

The chain's CDR3 is CATSRGPMGGGNQPQHF. The CDR3, as DNA: TGTGCCACCAGCAGAGGGCCCATGGGCGGGGGCAATCAGCCCCAGCATTTT. The gene calls are TRBV15 and TRBJ1-5; D remains unclear. V gave up 1 base and J gave up 2 bases, with 15 bases separating them. The CDR3 is 17 residues long. Germline V lookup: CDR1 LNHNV, CDR2 YYDKDF (reference sequence).

A few counts support this clonotype. V usage is TRBV4-1 and J usage is TRBJ1-1, with 9 bases that match TRBD1. The CDR3 is 16 amino acids. Germline trimming cut 4 bases from V and 0 bases from J; bases unmatched to any gene: 6. Germline V CDR1 and CDR2: MGHRA, YSYEKL. The DNA of the CDR3 is TGCGCCAGCAGCCCCGGGACAGGGAACATGAACACTGAAGCTTTCTTT. It encodes CASSPGTGNMNTEAFF.

J is TRBJ1-5 and V is TRBV20-1; D is undetermined. Trimming took off 0 bases at V and 0 bases at J, with 30 bases between the two ends. CDR3 length equals 22 residues. Germline V gives CDR1 DFQATT, CDR2 SNEGSKA (reference sequence). CDR3 in DNA: TGCAGTGCTAGAGATTCGAAAGTTAAGGGTCATTCCAATCCATATAGCAATCAGCCCCAGCATTTT. Translating it yields CSARDSKVKGHSNPYSNQPQHF.

This clonotype has only a few counts. The rearrangement joins TRBV30 to TRBJ1-2; D possibly corresponds to TRBD1 (6 bases). The CDR3 is 12 amino acids. Germline lookup yields CDR1 GTSNPN and CDR2 SVGIG (reference sequence). Trimming left V 2 bases short and J 9 bases short, with 13 bases between. Written as DNA, the CDR3 is TGTGCCTGGAGTATGCCTCAGGGGCGCTACACCTTC. Protein product: CAWSMPQGRYTF.

This clonotype was picked up many times. The genes are TRBV25-1 and TRBJ1-2; D is ambiguous. CDR3 length: 13 amino acids. V gave up 1 base and J gave up 4 bases, with 7 bases separating them. The germline gives CDR1 MGHDK, CDR2 SYGVNS. The DNA of the CDR3 is TGTGCCAGCAGTGAATCTAGTCTCTATGGCTACACCTTC. Its translation is CASSESSLYGYTF.

The chain recombines TRBV4-3 with TRBJ1-1; D unclear. This CDR3 is 16 amino acids long. The V and J ends lost 5 bases and 0 bases respectively, with 16 bases between them. The V gene's germline CDR1 is LGHNA and CDR2 YSLEER. CDR3 loop: CASSYEPSGMNTEAFF. The CDR3 nucleotides read TGCGCCAGCAGCTACGAGCCCTCGGGAATGAACACTGAAGCTTTCTTT.

The chain couples TRBV27 to TRBJ2-1; TRBD2 agrees at 11 bases. V gave up 4 bases and J gave up 9 bases; unmatched junction bases: 8. Per the germline V gene, CDR1 is MNHEY and CDR2 is SMNVEV (reference sequence). This CDR3 spans 15 amino acids. In nucleotides, the CDR3 is TGTGCCAGCAGTTCGACTAGCGGGGAGTCGAGTGAGCAGTTCTTC. As protein: CASSSTSGESSEQFF.

V is TRBV10-2 and J is TRBJ2-3; 7 positions agree with TRBD1. The germline V gene encodes CDR1 WSHSY and CDR2 SAAADI. The ends lost 9 bases at V and 6 bases at J; junction bases unmatched: 12. The CDR3 length is 14 residues. CDR3 nucleotide sequence: TGCGCCAGTTCAAACAGGGGTTTTGGGGATACGCAGTATTTT. Translating it yields CASSNRGFGDTQYF.

The chain has TRBV18 and TRBJ1-5; D is unclear. Trimming removed 1 base at V and 0 bases at J, with 7 bases between. The CDR3 spans 15 residues. CDR1 is KGHSH and CDR2 is LQKENI in the germline V gene. CDR3 nucleotides: TGTGCCAGCTCACCACAGAGGGTTAGCAATCAGCCCCAGCATTTT. Translation gives CASSPQRVSNQPQHF. Drawing the rest from reference TRBV18 and TRBJ1-5, the complete variable domain is NAGVMQNPRHLVRRRGQEARLRCSPMKGHSHVYWYRQLPEEGLKFMVYLQKENIIDESGMPKERFSAEFPKEGPSILRIQQVVRGDSAAYFCASSPQRVSNQPQHFGDGTRLSIL.

This clonotype was detected only a few times. This sequence joins TRBV30 and TRBJ2-3; D assignment may be TRBD1 or TRBD2 (5 bases each). Looked up from germline, CDR1 is GTSNPN and CDR2 is SVGIG (reference sequence). The CDR3 contains 12 residues. Deletions cut 2 bases from V and 6 bases from J, with 9 bases between. The CDR3 DNA is TGTGCCTGGAGTCCGTGGGACGATACGCAGTATTTT. This codes for CAWSPWDDTQYF.

A few counts support this clonotype. The rearrangement joins TRBV5-6 to TRBJ1-1, with D unresolved. This CDR3 has 16 amino acids. The germline CDR1 and CDR2 sequences are SGHDT and YYEEEE. Trimming shortened V by 1 base and J by 3 bases, and 16 bases separated the two germline ends. The CDR3 spells CASSLLEYGIYTEAFF. The CDR3 DNA sequence: TGTGCCAGCAGCTTGCTAGAGTACGGAATATACACTGAAGCTTTCTTT.

This clonotype has only a few counts. This chain links TRBV6-2 or TRBV6-3 with TRBJ1-1, with TRBD1 as a possible D gene (6 bases). The germline V and J ends were trimmed by 5 bases and 3 bases, with 13 bases remaining between them. Per germline, CDR1 MNHEY and CDR2 SVGEGT. This CDR3 is 14 amino acids long. The CDR3 region is CASSSAAGDTEAFF. In nucleotides, the CDR3 is TGTGCCAGCAGTAGCGCCGCAGGGGACACTGAAGCTTTCTTT.

This clonotype was detected a few times. CDR3 sequence reads: CASSPAGTGVGELFF. DNA for the CDR3: TGTGCCAGCAGCCCGGCTGGGACAGGGGTCGGGGAGCTGTTTTTT. The chain recombines TRBV7-8 with TRBJ2-2; TRBD1 matches 10 bases. J lost 7 bases, V lost 5 bases, and 7 bases had no gene match. CDR3 length: 15 amino acids. CDR1 and CDR2 from the germline V gene are SGHVS and FQNEAQ.

The chain carries TRBV15 and TRBJ2-1; the match to TRBD2 covers 7 bases. The CDR3 spans 15 residues. V lost 3 bases and J lost 2; bases outside the gene matches: 4. Germline CDR1 and CDR2: LNHNV and YYDKDF (reference sequence). CDR3 sequence reads: CATSRAGTTYNEQFF. As DNA, the CDR3 is TGTGCCACCAGCAGGGCCGGGACTACCTACAATGAGCAGTTCTTC.

This clonotype showed up just a few times. This rearrangement joins TRBV20-1 to TRBJ2-7; 13 bases line up with TRBD2. From germline, CDR1 is DFQATT and CDR2 SNEGSKA (reference sequence). The V segment lost 6 bases and the J segment 3 bases; nucleotides outside the gene matches: 8. The CDR3 contains 15 residues. In DNA form, the CDR3 reads TGCAGTGCCCCACTACTAGCGGGGGGGGTCTACGAGCAGTACTTC. This translates into CSAPLLAGGVYEQYF.

Comments on this clonotype: Likely a read error: the CDR3 ends without its conserved phenylalanine or tryptophan. The chain joins TRBV5-6 to TRBJ2-1, with TRBD2 identical over 7 bases. The germline V gene has CDR1 SGHDT and CDR2 YYEEEE. V shed 0 bases and J 7 bases; nucleotides not matched to a gene: 7. The CDR3 covers 15 residues. CDR3 DNA: TGTGCCAGCAGCTTGGGGGGAGGGCCCTTTAATGAGCAGTTCTAC. It translates to CASSLGGGPFNEQFY.

This clonotype has only a few counts. V and J are TRBV7-9 and TRBJ2-1, with a weak D call TRBD1 (6 bases). V was pared by 4 bases and J by 7 bases, with 20 bases between. CDR3 size: 16 residues. Germline values: CDR1 SEHNR, CDR2 FQNEAQ (reference sequence). CDR3 sequence (DNA): TGTGCCAGCAGCTCCATCGGCTGGCAGGGGATGAATGAGCAGTTCTTC. Its translation: CASSSIGWQGMNEQFF. Looking up the rest from reference TRBV7-9 and TRBJ2-1 gives the full variable domain: DTGVSQNPRHKITKRGQNVTFRCDPISEHNRLYWYRQTLGQGPEFLTYFQNEAQLEKSRLLSDRFSAERPKGSFSTLEIQRTEQGDSAMYLCASSSIGWQGMNEQFFGPGTRLTVL.

This clonotype showed up just a few times. The chain joins TRBV5-1 to TRBJ2-7; maybe TRBD1 (5 bases). The V end was cut by 2 bases, the J end by 6 bases, with 6 bases between. Germline V lookup: CDR1 SGHRS, CDR2 YFSETQ. The CDR3 loop spans 11 amino acids. CDR3 loop: CASSLDSEQYF. Here the CDR3 DNA reads TGCGCCAGCAGCTTAGACAGCGAGCAGTACTTC. Drawing the rest from reference TRBV5-1 and TRBJ2-7, the complete variable domain is KAGVTQTPRYLIKTRGQQVTLSCSPISGHRSVSWYQQTPGQGLQFLFEYFSETQRNKGNFPGRFSGRQFSNSRSEMNVSTLELGDSALYLCASSLDSEQYFGPGTRLTVT.

The chain has TRBV7-2 and TRBJ2-2; D unclear. The CDR3 length is 15 residues. Between the trimmed V and J ends, which lost 2 bases and 1 base, there was a span of 8 bases. The germline V gene encodes CDR1 SGHTA and CDR2 FQGNSA. CDR3 sequence: CASSLSIRNTGELFF. DNA of the CDR3: TGTGCCAGCAGCTTATCTATCCGGAACACCGGGGAGCTGTTTTTT.